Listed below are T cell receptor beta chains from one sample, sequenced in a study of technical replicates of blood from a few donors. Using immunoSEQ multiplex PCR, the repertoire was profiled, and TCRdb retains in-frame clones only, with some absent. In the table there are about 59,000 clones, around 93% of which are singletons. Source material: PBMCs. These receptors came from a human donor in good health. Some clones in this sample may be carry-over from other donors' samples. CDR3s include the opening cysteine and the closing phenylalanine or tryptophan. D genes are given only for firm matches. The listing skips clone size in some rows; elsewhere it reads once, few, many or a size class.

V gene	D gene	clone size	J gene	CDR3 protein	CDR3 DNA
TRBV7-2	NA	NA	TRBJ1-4	CASSGRGSAGEKLFF	TGTGCCAGCAGCGGGCGGGGCTCAGCAGGTGAAAAACTGTTTTTT
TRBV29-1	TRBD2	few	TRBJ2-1	CSAISGGAIYNEQFF	TGCAGCGCTATTAGCGGGGGGGCCATTTACAATGAGCAGTTCTTC
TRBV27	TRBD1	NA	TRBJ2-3	CASTAGDRVSDTQYF	TGTGCCAGCACTGCGGGGGACAGGGTGTCAGATACGCAGTATTTT
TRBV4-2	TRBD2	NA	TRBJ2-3	CASSQRSTRSGSGDTQYF	TGTGCCAGCAGCCAGCGCAGCACCCGTAGCGGGAGCGGGGATACGCAGTATTTT
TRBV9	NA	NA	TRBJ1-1	CASSVDPVTNTEAFF	TGTGCCAGCAGCGTAGATCCAGTTACAAACACTGAAGCTTTCTTT
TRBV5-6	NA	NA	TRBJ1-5	CASSWTLGRTYSNQPQHF	TGTGCCAGCAGCTGGACCCTTGGCAGGACTTATAGCAATCAGCCCCAGCATTTT
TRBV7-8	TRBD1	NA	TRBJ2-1	CASSLGGQHQQFF	TGTGCCAGCAGCTTAGGGGGACAGCATCAGCAGTTCTTC
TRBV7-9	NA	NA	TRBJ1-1	CASSHLSLNTEAFF	TGTGCCAGCAGCCACTTATCCTTGAACACTGAAGCTTTCTTT
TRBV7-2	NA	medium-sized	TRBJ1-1	CASSFVRSTEAFF	TGTGCCAGCAGCTTCGTCCGTAGCACTGAAGCTTTCTTT
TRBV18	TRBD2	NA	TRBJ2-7	CASSLPSGSSYEQYF	TGTGCCAGCTCACTACCGAGCGGGAGCTCCTACGAGCAGTACTTC
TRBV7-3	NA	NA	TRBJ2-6	CASSPGGANVLTF	TGTGCCAGCAGCCCGGGGGGGGCCAACGTCCTGACTTTC
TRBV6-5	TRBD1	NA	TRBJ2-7	CASSYSSGGGSYEQYF	TGTGCCAGCAGTTACTCATCAGGGGGCGGCTCCTACGAGCAGTACTTC
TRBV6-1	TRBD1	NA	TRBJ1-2	CASTEGARAYGYTF	TGTGCCAGCACCGAGGGGGCCAGGGCCTATGGCTACACCTTC
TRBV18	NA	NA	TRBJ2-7	CASSPGPDRYEQYF	TGTGCCAGCTCACCAGGGCCTGATAGGTACGAGCAGTACTTC
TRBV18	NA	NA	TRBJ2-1	CASSPPSGGGRYNEQFF	TGTGCCAGCTCACCACCCTCGGGCGGAGGAAGGTACAATGAGCAGTTCTTC
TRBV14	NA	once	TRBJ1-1	CASSQNTGFANTEAFF	TGTGCCAGCAGCCAAAATACAGGGTTCGCGAACACTGAAGCTTTCTTT
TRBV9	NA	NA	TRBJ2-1	CASSVVGVHEQFF	TGTGCCAGCAGCGTAGTTGGAGTTCATGAGCAGTTCTTC
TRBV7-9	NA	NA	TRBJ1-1	CASSSPIRTEAFF	TGTGCCAGCAGCTCCCCAATCCGGACTGAAGCTTTCTTT
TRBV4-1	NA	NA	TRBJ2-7	CASRHPDSYEQYF	TGCGCCAGCAGACATCCCGACAGCTACGAGCAGTACTTC
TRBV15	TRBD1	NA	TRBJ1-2	CATSLTGVGYTF	TGTGCCACCAGCTTAACAGGGGTAGGCTACACCTTC
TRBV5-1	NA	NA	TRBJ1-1	CASRPGDLGGTEAFF	TGCGCCAGCAGACCTGGAGATCTAGGGGGCACTGAAGCTTTCTTT
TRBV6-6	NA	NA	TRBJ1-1	CASQSGLMNTEAFF	TGTGCCAGCCAAAGCGGGCTAATGAACACTGAAGCTTTCTTT
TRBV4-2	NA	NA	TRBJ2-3	CASSLRTEITDTQYF	TGTGCCAGCAGCCTAAGGACAGAGATCACAGATACGCAGTATTTT
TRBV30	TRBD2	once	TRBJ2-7	CAWSSQGLAGALYEQYF	TGTGCCTGGAGTTCCCAGGGACTAGCGGGAGCGTTGTACGAGCAGTACTTC
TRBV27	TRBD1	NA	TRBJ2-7	CASSASAAGTGSPEQYF	TGTGCCAGCAGTGCCTCTGCGGCCGGGACAGGGAGTCCGGAGCAGTACTTC
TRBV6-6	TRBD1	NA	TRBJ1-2	CASSLSGQVLGYTF	TGTGCCAGCAGTCTGTCGGGACAGGTCTTGGGCTACACCTTC
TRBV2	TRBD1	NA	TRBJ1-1	CASSNRGEAFF	TGTGCCAGCAGTAACAGGGGGGAAGCTTTCTTT
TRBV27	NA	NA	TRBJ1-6	CASSFGLSSLHF	TGTGCCAGCAGTTTTGGACTTTCGTCCCTCCACTTT
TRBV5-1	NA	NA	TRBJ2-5	CASSLGVGGAGLQETQYF	TGCGCCAGCAGCTTGGGAGTTGGGGGGGCCGGTCTTCAAGAGACCCAGTACTTC
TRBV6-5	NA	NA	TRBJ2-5	CASRPGWQEETQYF	TGTGCCAGCAGGCCTGGCTGGCAGGAAGAGACCCAGTACTTC
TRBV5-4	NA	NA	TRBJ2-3	CASSLVRWGGDSDTQYF	TGTGCCAGCAGCTTGGTTAGGTGGGGGGGCGACTCAGATACGCAGTATTTT
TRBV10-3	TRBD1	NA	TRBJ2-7	CAITRGQGVIYEQYF	TGTGCCATCACCCGCGGACAGGGAGTCATCTACGAGCAGTACTTC
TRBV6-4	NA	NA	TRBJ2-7	CAIIYPWRQYF	TGTGCCATCATATACCCCTGGAGGCAGTACTTC
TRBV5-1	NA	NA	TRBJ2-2	CASSLAQLVQNTGELFF	TGCGCCAGCAGCTTGGCCCAACTCGTTCAAAACACCGGGGAGCTGTTTTTT
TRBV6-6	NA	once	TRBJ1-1	CASSSITYEAFF	TGTGCCAGCAGTTCCATCACTTATGAAGCTTTCTTT
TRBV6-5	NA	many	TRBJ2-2	CASSYYSGSAGELFF	TGTGCCAGCAGTTACTATTCTGGTTCGGCCGGGGAGCTGTTTTTT
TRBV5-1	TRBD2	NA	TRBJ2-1	CASSLDTSGRKEFF	TGCGCCAGCAGCTTGGATACTAGCGGGCGAAAGGAGTTCTTC
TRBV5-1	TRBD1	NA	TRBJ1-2	CASSLVVTGGGGGYTF	TGCGCCAGCAGCTTGGTAGTGACAGGGGGCGGAGGTGGCTACACCTTC
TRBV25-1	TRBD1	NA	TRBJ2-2	CASSQTGGANTGELFF	TGTGCCAGCAGCCAAACAGGGGGAGCGAACACCGGGGAGCTGTTTTTT
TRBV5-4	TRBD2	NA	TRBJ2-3	CASSLPASGGPRDTQYF	TGTGCCAGCAGCTTGCCCGCTAGCGGGGGGCCAAGAGATACGCAGTATTTT
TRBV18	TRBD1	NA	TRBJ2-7	CASSPGTGAYEQYF	TGTGCCAGCTCACCCGGGACAGGGGCCTACGAGCAGTACTTC
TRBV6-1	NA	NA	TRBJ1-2	CASSDPSANYGYTF	TGTGCCAGCAGTGACCCGAGTGCTAACTATGGCTACACCTTC
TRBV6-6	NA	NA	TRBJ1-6	CASSDLGYNSPLHF	TGTGCCAGCAGTGACCTAGGCTATAATTCACCCCTCCACTTT
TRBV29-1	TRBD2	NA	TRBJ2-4	CSVNTGTSFYF	TGCAGCGTGAATACCGGGACTAGCTTTTACTTC
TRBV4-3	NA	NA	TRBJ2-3	CASSQDGARHQDTQYF	TGCGCCAGCAGCCAAGATGGGGCACGACATCAAGATACGCAGTATTTT
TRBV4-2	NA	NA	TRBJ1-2	CASSQAGVISYGYTF	TGTGCCAGCAGCCAAGCAGGGGTTATTAGCTATGGCTACACCTTC
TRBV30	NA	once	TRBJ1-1	CAWNRGNTEAFF	TGTGCCTGGAATCGCGGGAACACTGAAGCTTTCTTT
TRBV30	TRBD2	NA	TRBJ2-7	CAWSLGLASDEQYF	TGTGCCTGGAGTTTGGGACTAGCCAGTGACGAGCAGTACTTC
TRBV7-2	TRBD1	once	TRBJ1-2	CASSYAGQGFYGYTF	TGTGCCAGCAGCTACGCTGGACAGGGTTTCTATGGCTACACCTTC
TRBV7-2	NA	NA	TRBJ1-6	CASSLSGHLSSYNSPLHF	TGTGCCAGCAGCCTATCGGGACACCTGAGCTCCTATAATTCACCCCTCCACTTT
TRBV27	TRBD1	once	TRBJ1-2	CASKHRGLNYGYTF	TGTGCCAGCAAACACAGGGGGCTTAACTATGGCTACACCTTC
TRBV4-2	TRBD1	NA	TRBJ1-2	CASSQVSSGQGAEGYTF	TGTGCCAGCAGCCAAGTTTCGTCCGGACAGGGGGCAGAAGGCTACACCTTC
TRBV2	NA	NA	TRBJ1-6	CASSPRQFVSLHF	TGTGCCAGCAGCCCCAGACAGTTCGTTTCCCTCCACTTT
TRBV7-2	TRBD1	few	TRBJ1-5	CASSIRQGDGQPQHF	TGTGCCAGCAGCATCAGACAGGGCGACGGTCAGCCCCAGCATTTT
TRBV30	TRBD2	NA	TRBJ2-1	CAWTTSDRYNEQFF	TGTGCCTGGACGACTAGCGATAGGTACAATGAGCAGTTCTTC
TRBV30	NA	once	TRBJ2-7	CAWTFRRGEQYF	TGTGCCTGGACTTTCCGACGGGGCGAGCAGTACTTC
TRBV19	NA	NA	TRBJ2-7	CASSTGGSYEQYF	TGTGCCAGTAGTACCGGGGGCTCCTACGAGCAGTACTTC
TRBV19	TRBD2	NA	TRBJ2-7	CASSPGGTSRAYEQYF	TGTGCCAGTAGCCCGGGCGGGACTAGTCGCGCCTACGAGCAGTACTTC
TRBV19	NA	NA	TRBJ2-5	CASSTPRSGLGETQYF	TGTGCCAGTAGTACGCCCCGATCGGGTCTAGGAGAGACCCAGTACTTC
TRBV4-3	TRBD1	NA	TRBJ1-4	CASRQTGTTNEKLFF	TGCGCCAGCAGACAGACAGGGACAACTAATGAAAAACTGTTTTTT